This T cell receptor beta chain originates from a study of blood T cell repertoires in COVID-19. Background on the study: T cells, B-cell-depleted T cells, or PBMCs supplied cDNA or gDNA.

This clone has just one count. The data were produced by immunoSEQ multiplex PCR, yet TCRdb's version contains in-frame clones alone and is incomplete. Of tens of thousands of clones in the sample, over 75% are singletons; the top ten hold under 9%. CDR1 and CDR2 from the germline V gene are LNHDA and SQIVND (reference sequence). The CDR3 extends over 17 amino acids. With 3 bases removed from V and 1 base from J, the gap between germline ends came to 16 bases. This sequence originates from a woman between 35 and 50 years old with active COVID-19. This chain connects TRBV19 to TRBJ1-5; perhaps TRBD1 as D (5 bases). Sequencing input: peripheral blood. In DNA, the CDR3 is TGTGCCAGTAGTATTGAACGGGGGTGGGGAAGCAATCAGCCCCAGCATTTT. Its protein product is CASSIERGWGSNQPQHF.